This T cell receptor beta chain was observed in a study of cytomegalovirus exposure and HLA in healthy donors. Study details: Earlier, 150 million to 200 million T cells were analyzed, and about 100 million unique TCR beta sequences were found among them.

Regarding donors, all were healthy bone marrow donors. Germline CDR1 reads SNHLY; CDR2 reads FYNNEI. V dropped 8 bases and J dropped 3 bases, with 11 bases sitting between them. The CDR3 contains 12 residues. PCR primers comprised 60 Vbeta and 13 Jbeta primers. The data were produced by immunoSEQ multiplex PCR, yet TCRdb's version contains in-frame clones alone and is incomplete. Of approximately 190,000 clones detected, over 9.5% appear once; the ten largest clones hold 7.8%. Study-level findings and limits: The majority of TCR sequences were rare, yet some public TCRs appeared in many donors. An analysis done earlier found most TCR beta V segments productive about 90% or about 30% of the time.

This clone was found a few times. What it recognizes is unknown. This sequence joins TRBV2 and TRBJ2-7; TRBD1 is a possible D gene (6 bases). The TCR comes from a man aged 50 to 59 in good health and CMV-seropositive. Sequenced: PBMCs. CDR3 sequence (DNA): TGTGCCAGCTCCCGGGACAACTACGAGCAGTACGTC. Encoded protein: CASSRDNYEQYV.